The 16 T cell receptor beta chains listed next were all sequenced from one sample in a study of STAT5B mutations in CD4+ large granular lymphocyte leukemia. Repertoires were generated with immunoSEQ multiplex PCR, while TCRdb's copy carries only in-frame clones and drops some. The sample contains some 40,000 clones, around 85% of which appear only once. The sequencing sample was made of CD4+ T cells from blood buffy coats. The receptors come from a human donor in good health.

V gene TRBV18 combines with J gene TRBJ1-6, with unresolved D. Trimming took 4 bases from V and 7 from J, leaving 8 bases between them. The CDR3 covers 13 residues. The germline V gene has CDR1 KGHSH and CDR2 LQKENI. CDR3 protein: CASSQSNNSPLHF. The CDR3 DNA follows: TGTGCCAGCTCACAATCCAACAATTCACCCCTCCACTTT.

V is TRBV25-1 and J is TRBJ2-5; D is ambiguous. Trimming removed 1 base from V and 7 bases from J, with 4 bases in between. The CDR3 runs to 11 residues. Germline-derived CDR1 and CDR2 are MGHDK and SYGVNS. CDR3 DNA: TGTGCCAGCAGTGAATTGAGGACCCAGTACTTC. It codes for CASSELRTQYF.

The chain is built from TRBV5-4 and TRBJ2-3; weak D call: TRBD2 (5 bases). The germline V gene has CDR1 SGHNT and CDR2 YYREEE (reference sequence). Deletions cut 0 bases from V and 6 bases from J, with 14 bases between. This CDR3 has 15 amino acids. The CDR3 bases are TGTGCCAGCAGCTTGGGAGGGATTCAGCGGGATACGCAGTATTTT. Encoded protein: CASSLGGIQRDTQYF.

The chain joins TRBV7-2 to TRBJ2-1, with no clear D. The CDR3 is made up of 19 amino acids. CDR1 is SGHTA and CDR2 is FQGNSA in the germline V gene. V gave up 1 base and J gave up 1 base, with 20 bases separating them. In nucleotides, the CDR3 is TGTGCCAGCAGCTTAGTCCCCCCCACTACGGCGTCATCCTACAATGAGCAGTTCTTC. Translating gives CASSLVPPTTASSYNEQFF. Complete variable domain (other parts from reference TRBV7-2 and TRBJ2-1): GAGVSQSPSNKVTEKGKDVELRCDPISGHTALYWYRQSLGQGLEFLIYFQGNSAPDKSGLPSDRFSAERTGGSVSTLTIQRTQQEDSAVYLCASSLVPPTTASSYNEQFFGPGTRLTVL.

This CDR3 reads CSVGEPGQQGQPQHF. The DNA of the CDR3 is TGCAGCGTGGGAGAGCCGGGACAGCAAGGGCAGCCCCAGCATTTT. This sequence joins TRBV29-1 and TRBJ1-5; 7 nucleotides match TRBD1. CDR3 length: 15 amino acids. Germline V CDR1 and CDR2: SQVTM, ANQGSEA. J lost 7 bases, V lost 6 bases, and 15 bases had no gene match.

This rearrangement joins TRBV7-9 to TRBJ1-2; D remains unclear. Per germline, CDR1 SEHNR and CDR2 FQNEAQ (reference sequence). The CDR3 is 13 residues long. Trimming shortened V by 0 bases and J by 8 bases, and 10 bases separated the two germline ends. Written as DNA, the CDR3 is TGTGCCAGCAGCTTAGCGCGAGAGGGAGGCTACACCTTC. It yields the protein CASSLAREGGYTF.

The rearrangement links TRBV4-2 to TRBJ1-4; D perhaps matches TRBD1 (5 bases). Trimming removed 0 bases at V and 4 bases at J, with 15 bases between. The CDR3 has 17 amino acids. Germline loops: CDR1 LGHNA, CDR2 YNFKEQ. The CDR3 region is CASSQDVGSGGNEKLFF. The CDR3 nucleotides read TGTGCCAGCAGCCAAGATGTCGGATCGGGGGGTAATGAAAAACTGTTTTTT.

In its sample, this clone was seen once. The V gene is TRBV6-5, the J gene TRBJ2-5; 9 nucleotides match TRBD1. CDR1 and CDR2 (germline): MNHEY, SVGAGI. V lost 11 bases to trimming and J lost 4 bases; unmatched junction nucleotides: 5. This CDR3 comprises 12 residues. CDR3 DNA sequence: TGTGCCGTGGAGGGACAGGGAGAGACCCAGTACTTC. It encodes CAVEGQGETQYF.

The chain combines TRBV6-5 with TRBJ1-2, with D possibly being TRBD1 (5 bases). Trimming shortened V by 2 bases and J by 5 bases, and 15 bases separated the two germline ends. There are 15 residues in the CDR3. CDR1 is MNHEY and CDR2 is SVGAGI in the germline V gene. The CDR3 sequence is CASSYRMGRAYGYTF. The CDR3 DNA is TGTGCCAGCAGTTACAGGATGGGCAGGGCGTATGGCTACACCTTC.

The rearrangement links TRBV18 to TRBJ2-1; tentatively, D is TRBD1 or TRBD2 (6 bases each). Germline loops: CDR1 KGHSH, CDR2 LQKENI. This CDR3 has 12 amino acids. V lost 2 bases, J lost 8 bases, and 7 bases lay in between. The CDR3 sequence: CASSPRGDEQFF. The CDR3 DNA is TGTGCCAGCTCACCAAGGGGGGATGAGCAGTTCTTC.

J is TRBJ2-4 and V is TRBV27; TRBD1 is a possible D gene (6 bases). From germline, CDR1 is MNHEY and CDR2 SMNVEV (reference sequence). V lost 2 bases to trimming and J lost 6 bases, with 11 bases between them. The CDR3 has 14 residues. As DNA, the CDR3 is TGTGCCAGCAGTTTAAGGGGGACGGGAAACATTCAGTACTTC. Encoded protein: CASSLRGTGNIQYF.

The chain has TRBV27 and TRBJ2-1, with 11 bases lining up with TRBD2. The CDR3 covers 15 residues. The germline V gene encodes CDR1 MNHEY and CDR2 SMNVEV (reference sequence). The V gene end was trimmed by 5 bases and the J gene end by 2 bases; junction bases not matched to a gene: 2. This CDR3 is CASSPGLAAYNEQFF. CDR3 nucleotides: TGTGCCAGCAGTCCGGGACTAGCGGCCTACAATGAGCAGTTCTTC.

This chain joins TRBV2 and TRBJ1-1, with D uncertain. In germline, CDR1 is SNHLY, CDR2 FYNNEI. V was shortened by 6 bases and J by 8 bases, with 16 bases between the two germline ends. The CDR3 contains 13 residues. The CDR3 sequence: CASSATNILEAFF. The CDR3 DNA follows: TGTGCCAGCAGCGCGACAAATATTTTAGAAGCTTTCTTT.

This clone has only one observation. This chain uses TRBV19 with TRBJ2-3; possibly TRBD1 or TRBD2 for D (7 bases each). Germline V CDR1 and CDR2: LNHDA, SQIVND (reference sequence). The CDR3 spans 15 residues. V lost 3 bases to trimming and J lost 5 bases, with 15 bases between them. The CDR3 region is CASSIAGGGLDTQYF. CDR3 coding DNA: TGTGCCAGTAGTATTGCAGGGGGGGGTTTAGATACGCAGTATTTT.

The chain links TRBV5-5 to TRBJ1-6, with D tentatively TRBD1 (6 bases). V lost 2 bases and J lost 7, with 13 bases in between. Germline CDR1 is SGHKS and CDR2 is YYEKEE (reference sequence). The CDR3 totals 15 residues. The CDR3 DNA reads as TGTGCCAGCAGCTTATACAGGGTGGGGAATTCACCCCTCCACTTT. Translated: CASSLYRVGNSPLHF.

The chain joins TRBV29-1 to TRBJ1-1, with D unclear. The germline V and J ends were trimmed by 4 bases and 6 bases, with 12 bases remaining between them. Germline CDR1 is SQVTM and CDR2 is ANQGSEA. The CDR3 spans 12 residues. The chain's CDR3 is CSVGISASEAFF. As DNA, the CDR3 is TGCAGCGTTGGTATCAGCGCTTCTGAAGCTTTCTTT.